The 24 T cell receptor beta chains below come from one sample, sequenced in a study of shared clonotypes between healthy human individuals. The repertoire was sequenced with immunoSEQ multiplex PCR; TCRdb's copy has only in-frame clones and lacks some. Of under 550,000 clones in the sample, 90% to 96% were seen once. The sequencing sample was made of naive CD4+ T cells sorted from blood. The subset was: CD45RA+ positively selected. Source of these receptors: a woman aged 25 to 39 in good health.

The chain uses TRBV14 and TRBJ2-2; 7 bases agree with TRBD2. The CDR3 totals 16 residues. Germline trimming cut 6 bases from V and 4 bases from J; bases unmatched to any gene: 11. Germline CDR1 is SGHDN and CDR2 is FVKESK. This CDR3 is CASSPLTSRGTGELFF. The CDR3 DNA reads as TGTGCCAGCAGTCCTCTGACTAGCCGGGGCACCGGGGAGCTGTTTTTT.

This chain uses TRBV7-2 with TRBJ1-3; D gene uncertain. V lost 4 bases, J lost 2 bases, and 15 bases lay in between. The germline V gene has CDR1 SGHTA and CDR2 FQGNSA. This CDR3 contains 16 residues. CDR3 residues: CASSSERGQAGNTIYF. DNA for the CDR3: TGTGCCAGCAGCTCCGAAAGAGGGCAAGCTGGAAACACCATATATTTT. Drawing the rest from reference TRBV7-2 and TRBJ1-3, the complete variable domain is GAGVSQSPSNKVTEKGKDVELRCDPISGHTALYWYRQSLGQGLEFLIYFQGNSAPDKSGLPSDRFSAERTGGSVSTLTIQRTQQEDSAVYLCASSSERGQAGNTIYFGEGSWLTVV.

The CDR3, as DNA: TGTGCCAGCAGTCCCCAGGGGGCCAGCAATCAGCCCCAGCATTTT. This encodes CASSPQGASNQPQHF. The V gene is TRBV28, the J gene TRBJ1-5, with TRBD1 matching 8 bases. Germline trimming cut 5 bases from V and 1 base from J; bases unmatched to any gene: 4. This CDR3 contains 15 residues. Germline lookup yields CDR1 MDHEN and CDR2 SYDVKM.

The chain is built from TRBV11-2 and TRBJ1-4; the D gene is possibly TRBD1 (5 bases). Trimming removed 4 bases from V and 3 bases from J, with 12 bases in between. Per germline, CDR1 SGHAT and CDR2 FQNNGV. The CDR3 has 15 amino acids. This chain's CDR3 is CASSSQAGPNEKLFF. As DNA, the CDR3 is TGTGCCAGCAGCTCCCAAGCGGGACCTAATGAAAAACTGTTTTTT.

This clone has only one observation. This rearrangement joins TRBV5-5 to TRBJ2-3; tentative D call: TRBD2 (5 bases). This CDR3 is built from 14 residues. The germline CDR1 and CDR2 sequences are SGHKS and YYEKEE (reference sequence). V was trimmed by 0 bases and J by 4 bases, leaving 9 bases between them. The CDR3 reads CASSLVGDADTQYF. DNA for the CDR3: TGTGCCAGCAGCTTGGTCGGGGATGCAGATACGCAGTATTTT.

CDR3 bases: TGTGCCAGCAGCTTAGCTTCTAGCGGAAGCTCCTACGAGCAGTACTTC. Translating gives CASSLASSGSSYEQYF. The genes are TRBV7-2 and TRBJ2-7; 7 bases match TRBD2. The CDR3 totals 16 residues. J was trimmed by 0 bases and V by 0 bases; bases with no gene match: 5. Germline assignment: CDR1 SGHTA and CDR2 FQGNSA. Together with reference TRBV7-2 and TRBJ2-7, the CDR3 gives the full variable domain: GAGVSQSPSNKVTEKGKDVELRCDPISGHTALYWYRQSLGQGLEFLIYFQGNSAPDKSGLPSDRFSAERTGGSVSTLTIQRTQQEDSAVYLCASSLASSGSSYEQYFGPGTRLTVT.

Only one count was recorded for this clone. This CDR3 is CASTRPAGGDSNYGYTF. CDR3 sequence (DNA): TGTGCCAGCACCCGCCCGGCAGGGGGGGACTCTAACTATGGCTACACCTTC. The V call is TRBV28, the J call TRBJ1-2; the match to TRBD1 covers 7 bases. Germline assignment: CDR1 MDHEN and CDR2 SYDVKM. V shed 7 bases, J shed 0 bases, and the junction held 14 bases outside the gene matches. This CDR3 is built from 17 residues.

This clone appeared once. The chain recombines TRBV2 with TRBJ2-2, with TRBD2 identical over 10 bases. Germline CDR1 is SNHLY and CDR2 is FYNNEI. CDR3 length: 15 residues. V lost 6 bases and J lost 7; bases outside the gene matches: 8. The CDR3 nucleotides read TGTGCCAGCAGCGAGCGGGAGGGCCGGGTCGGGGAGCTGTTTTTT. Its protein product is CASSEREGRVGELFF.

This chain connects TRBV5-1 to TRBJ2-3; the D is unclear. V lost 2 bases, J lost 1 base, and 11 bases lay in between. The germline V gene has CDR1 SGHRS and CDR2 YFSETQ. CDR3 length equals 15 residues. The CDR3 DNA sequence: TGCGCCAGCAGCTTAACCCCAGGAGGCACAGATACGCAGTATTTT. This gives the protein CASSLTPGGTDTQYF.

V is TRBV15 and J is TRBJ1-2; D call uncertain. The length of the CDR3 is 12 residues. The V gene's germline CDR1 is LNHNV and CDR2 YYDKDF (reference sequence). Trimming pared 0 bases from V and 8 bases from J, leaving 7 bases between. The CDR3 DNA sequence: TGTGCCACCAGCAGAGATAGTCGAGGCTACACCTTC. Translating it yields CATSRDSRGYTF.

This chain connects TRBV27 to TRBJ2-3; D gene unclear. The CDR3 runs 14 residues. CDR1 and CDR2 (germline): MNHEY, SMNVEV (reference sequence). Deletions cut 6 bases from V and 0 bases from J, with 10 bases between. In DNA form, the CDR3 reads TGTGCCAGCAGCGACCGATCTAGCACAGATACGCAGTATTTT. It encodes CASSDRSSTDTQYF.

V gene TRBV5-4 combines with J gene TRBJ2-1; D ambiguous. This CDR3 has 13 amino acids. Germline V lookup: CDR1 SGHNT, CDR2 YYREEE (reference sequence). V was cut by 4 bases and J by 4 bases, with 9 bases left in between. The CDR3 region has the DNA TGTGCCAGCAGCCTAACCTCGTACAATGAGCAGTTCTTC. Protein sequence: CASSLTSYNEQFF.

The chain recombines TRBV15 with TRBJ2-7; 12 nucleotides align to TRBD2. V shed 6 bases, J shed 6 bases, and the junction held 3 bases outside the gene matches. CDR1 LNHNV and CDR2 YYDKDF come from the germline V gene (reference sequence). CDR3 length: 13 amino acids. In DNA, the CDR3 is TGTGCCACCAGACTACTAGCGGGAGGCGAGCAGTACTTC. Translated, it gives CATRLLAGGEQYF.

This clone has only one observation. The chain has TRBV19 and TRBJ2-2, with 7 bases fitting TRBD2. The germline V gene has CDR1 LNHDA and CDR2 SQIVND (reference sequence). This CDR3 is built from 13 residues. V was clipped by 8 bases and J by 6 bases; unmatched bases: 6. The CDR3 sequence is CASDSGGPGELFF. The CDR3 DNA follows: TGTGCCAGTGATTCGGGGGGTCCCGGGGAGCTGTTTTTT.

The rearrangement joins TRBV15 to TRBJ2-1; D remains ambiguous. Trimming shortened V by 0 bases and J by 8 bases, and 20 bases separated the two germline ends. The CDR3 is made up of 17 amino acids. The germline CDR1 and CDR2 sequences are LNHNV and YYDKDF (reference sequence). The CDR3 coding sequence is TGTGCCACCAGCAGAGATCCTGGGCTAGGGCCGTCCGATGAGCAGTTCTTC. Amino acids: CATSRDPGLGPSDEQFF. The complete variable domain, with remaining parts taken from reference TRBV15 and TRBJ2-1, reads DAMVIQNPRYQVTQFGKPVTLSCSQTLNHNVMYWYQQKSSQAPKLLFHYYDKDFNNEADTPDNFQSRRPNTSFCFLDIRSPGLGDTAMYLCATSRDPGLGPSDEQFFGPGTRLTVL.

V and J are TRBV18 and TRBJ1-4; maybe TRBD1 (5 bases). Germline CDR1 KGHSH, CDR2 LQKENI. This CDR3 is 15 amino acids long. Trimming took off 5 bases at V and 3 bases at J, with 13 bases between the two ends. The CDR3 DNA follows: TGTGCCAGCTCAACCTCTTGGGGCTCTAATGAAAAACTGTTTTTT. This gives the protein CASSTSWGSNEKLFF.

The chain uses TRBV6-5 and TRBJ2-3; 11 bases line up with TRBD2. V shed 0 bases, J shed 3 bases, and the junction held 2 bases outside the gene matches. The CDR3 is 16 amino acids. Germline CDR1 MNHEY, CDR2 SVGAGI. The DNA for the CDR3 is TGTGCCAGCAGTTACTCCAGACTAGCGGGGACAGATACGCAGTATTTT. Its protein product is CASSYSRLAGTDTQYF.

CDR3 in amino acids: CASSDPPEFRSRTEAFF. Here the CDR3 DNA reads TGTGCCAGCAGCGACCCTCCGGAATTTCGTTCAAGGACTGAAGCTTTCTTT. The gene calls are TRBV2 and TRBJ1-1; D ambiguous. V was cut by 6 bases and J by 5 bases, with 25 bases left in between. Looked up from germline, CDR1 is SNHLY and CDR2 is FYNNEI. The CDR3 consists of 17 residues.

V gene TRBV7-8 combines with J gene TRBJ1-5; D is possibly TRBD1 (5 bases). CDR1 and CDR2 from the germline V gene are SGHVS and FQNEAQ. The CDR3 runs 14 residues. V was clipped by 5 bases and J by 6 bases, with 14 bases between them. CDR3 nucleotide sequence: TGTGCCAGCAGCAAGATTACAGGTTCTCAGCCCCAGCATTTT. Amino acid sequence: CASSKITGSQPQHF.

The genes are TRBV5-4 and TRBJ2-7; TRBD1 agrees at 9 bases. Germline-derived CDR1 and CDR2 are SGHNT and YYREEE (reference sequence). J was trimmed by 0 bases and V by 4 bases; bases with no gene match: 14. The CDR3 is 18 amino acids. DNA for the CDR3: TGTGCCAGCAGCCAAGATCCGTCGGGACAGGGCAGCTCCTACGAGCAGTACTTC. It yields the protein CASSQDPSGQGSSYEQYF. Looking up the rest from reference TRBV5-4 and TRBJ2-7 gives the full variable domain: ETGVTQSPTHLIKTRGQQVTLRCSSQSGHNTVSWYQQALGQGPQFIFQYYREEENGRGNFPPRFSGLQFPNYSSELNVNALELDDSALYLCASSQDPSGQGSSYEQYFGPGTRLTVT.

The V gene is TRBV15, the J gene TRBJ1-5, with 10 bases that match TRBD1. The germline gives CDR1 LNHNV, CDR2 YYDKDF (reference sequence). The CDR3 runs 17 residues. V lost 0 bases to trimming and J lost 6 bases; unmatched junction nucleotides: 8. The chain's CDR3 is CATSRDLSGTGVQPQHF. For the CDR3, the DNA is TGTGCCACCAGCAGAGATCTTAGTGGGACAGGGGTTCAGCCCCAGCATTTT.

This sequence joins TRBV6-5 and TRBJ1-5; D may be TRBD1 (5 bases). Germline lookup yields CDR1 MNHEY and CDR2 SVGAGI. The CDR3 loop spans 14 amino acids. V lost 2 bases, J lost 3 bases, and 8 bases lay in between. The CDR3 sequence: CASSYKTANQPQHF. DNA of the CDR3: TGTGCCAGCAGTTACAAGACAGCCAATCAGCCCCAGCATTTT.

V is TRBV6-6 and J is TRBJ1-1; 10 nucleotides agree with TRBD1. CDR1 MNHNY and CDR2 SVGAGI come from the germline V gene (reference sequence). V shed 7 bases and J 4 bases; nucleotides not matched to a gene: 12. The CDR3 loop spans 16 amino acids. The CDR3 nucleotides read TGTGCCAGCAAACCCAAGGGGGACAGGGGAGGCACTGAAGCTTTCTTT. This codes for CASKPKGDRGGTEAFF.

The genes are TRBV7-9 and TRBJ2-3; D uncertain. The CDR3 has 16 amino acids. V gave up 5 bases and J gave up 4 bases, with 19 bases separating them. CDR1 is SEHNR, CDR2 FQNEAQ, per germline (reference sequence). In DNA form, the CDR3 reads TGTGCCAGCAGCCATTCTAGAGTTTATTTGCCAGATACGCAGTATTTT. Amino acids: CASSHSRVYLPDTQYF.